Reported below is one T cell receptor beta chain. In the original workflow: Amplification from reference gene primers served as the basis for estimated nucleated cell counts. Data came from immunoSEQ multiplex PCR; TCRdb stores just in-frame clones and leaves some out. V and J calls and clone size are those listed in that table; D and trimming were worked out from the DNA. The table shows fewer than 250,000 clones, with 85% occurring only once. These data come from a study of blood T cell repertoires in COVID-19. Across the whole study: The United States, Italy and Spain were the sources of the acute and convalescent COVID-19 samples. T cells, B-cell-depleted T cells, or PBMCs supplied cDNA or gDNA.

V trimming: 1 base; J trimming: 1 base; junction bases outside the gene matches: 5. This CDR3 has 17 amino acids. The V gene's germline CDR1 is LNHNV and CDR2 YYDKDF (reference sequence). The receptor was isolated from a woman aged 60-75 years with active or convalescent COVID-19. This chain links TRBV15 with TRBJ2-2, with TRBD1 matching 8 bases. The sample comprised peripheral blood. This CDR3 reads CATSRVPGQENTGELFF. The DNA of the CDR3 is TGTGCCACCAGCAGAGTTCCGGGACAGGAGAACACCGGGGAGCTGTTTTTT.